Detailed here is one T cell receptor (beta chain). Profiled with immunoSEQ multiplex PCR; TCRdb holds only in-frame clones, not every one. The table includes under 400,000 clones, around 88% detected once. Seattle's enrolled individuals joined amid active infection and were then monitored longitudinally. The data belong to a study of blood T cell repertoires in COVID-19. This CDR3 region has 14 residues. Trimming took 3 bases from V and 1 from J, leaving 9 bases between them. Germline V CDR1 and CDR2: SEHNR, FQNEAQ (reference sequence). The sample taken for sequencing was peripheral blood. This sequence originates from a woman under 40 with COVID-19, enrolled during active disease. V is TRBV7-9 and J is TRBJ1-1; no clear D gene. The DNA of the CDR3 is TGTGCCAGCAGCTTGATACGGGGGAACACTGAAGCTTTCTTT. Translation gives CASSLIRGNTEAFF.